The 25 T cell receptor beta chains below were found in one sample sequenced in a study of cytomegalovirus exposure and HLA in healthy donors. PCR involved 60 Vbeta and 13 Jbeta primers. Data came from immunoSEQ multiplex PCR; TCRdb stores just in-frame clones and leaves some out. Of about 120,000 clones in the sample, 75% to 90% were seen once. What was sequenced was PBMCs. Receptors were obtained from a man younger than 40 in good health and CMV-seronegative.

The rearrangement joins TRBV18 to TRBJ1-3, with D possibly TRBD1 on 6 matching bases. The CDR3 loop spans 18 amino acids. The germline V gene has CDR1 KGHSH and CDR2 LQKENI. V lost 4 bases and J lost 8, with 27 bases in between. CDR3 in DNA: TGTGCCAGCTCACTTCGACAGGTCCTTGCCCTCACCGGCCACACCATATATTTT. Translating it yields CASSLRQVLALTGHTIYF.

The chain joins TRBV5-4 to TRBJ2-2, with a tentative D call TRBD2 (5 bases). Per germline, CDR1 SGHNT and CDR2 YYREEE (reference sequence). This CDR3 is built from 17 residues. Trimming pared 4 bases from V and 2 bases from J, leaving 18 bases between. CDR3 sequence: CASSIGAAGINTGELFF. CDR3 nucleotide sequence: TGTGCCAGCAGCATAGGAGCAGCCGGGATCAACACCGGGGAGCTGTTTTTT.

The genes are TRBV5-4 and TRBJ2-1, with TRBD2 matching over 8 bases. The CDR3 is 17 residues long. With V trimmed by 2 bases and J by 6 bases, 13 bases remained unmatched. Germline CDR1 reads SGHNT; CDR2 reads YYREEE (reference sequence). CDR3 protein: CASSFGIAGGFGNEQFF. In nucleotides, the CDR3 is TGTGCCAGCAGCTTTGGGATCGCGGGGGGATTTGGCAATGAGCAGTTCTTC.

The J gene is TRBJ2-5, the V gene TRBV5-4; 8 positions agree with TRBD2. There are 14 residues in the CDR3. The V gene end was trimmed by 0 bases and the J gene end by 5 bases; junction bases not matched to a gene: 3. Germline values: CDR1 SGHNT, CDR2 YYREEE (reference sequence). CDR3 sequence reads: CASSLETGGETQYF. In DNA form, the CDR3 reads TGTGCCAGCAGCTTGGAGACGGGGGGGGAGACCCAGTACTTC.

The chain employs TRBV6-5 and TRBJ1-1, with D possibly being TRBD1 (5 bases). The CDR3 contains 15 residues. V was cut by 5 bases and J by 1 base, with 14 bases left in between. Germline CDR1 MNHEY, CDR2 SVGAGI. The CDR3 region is CASSTGGLTNTEAFF. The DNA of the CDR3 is TGTGCCAGCAGTACCGGGGGGTTAACGAACACTGAAGCTTTCTTT.

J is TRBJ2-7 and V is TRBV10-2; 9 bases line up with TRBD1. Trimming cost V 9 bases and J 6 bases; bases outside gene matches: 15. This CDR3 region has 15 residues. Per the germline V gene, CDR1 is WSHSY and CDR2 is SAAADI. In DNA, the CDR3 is TGCGCCAGTGGCGTCGCGGGGACAGGGCGACCCGAGCAGTACTTC. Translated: CASGVAGTGRPEQYF.

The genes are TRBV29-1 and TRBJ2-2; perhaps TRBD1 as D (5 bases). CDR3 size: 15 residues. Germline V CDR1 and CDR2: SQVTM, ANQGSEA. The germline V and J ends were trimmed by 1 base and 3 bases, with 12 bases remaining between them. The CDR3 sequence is CSVEAVAGHTGELFF. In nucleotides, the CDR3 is TGCAGCGTTGAAGCGGTGGCAGGGCACACCGGGGAGCTGTTTTTT.

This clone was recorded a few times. Here the CDR3 reads CASSQDRQGDNYGYTF. CDR3 bases: TGTGCCAGCAGCCAAGATAGGCAGGGGGATAACTATGGCTACACCTTC. This chain joins TRBV14 and TRBJ1-2, with 7 bases that match TRBD1. V trimming: 0 bases; J trimming: 1 base; junction bases outside the gene matches: 5. The CDR3 spans 16 residues. CDR1 is SGHDN and CDR2 is FVKESK in the germline V gene.

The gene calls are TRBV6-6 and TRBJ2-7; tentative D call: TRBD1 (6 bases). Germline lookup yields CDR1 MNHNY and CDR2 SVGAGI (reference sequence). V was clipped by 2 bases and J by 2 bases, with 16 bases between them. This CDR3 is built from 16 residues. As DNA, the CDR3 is TGTGCCAGCAGTTACGGGTCTGAGGACAGTCCCTACGAGCAGTACTTC. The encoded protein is CASSYGSEDSPYEQYF.

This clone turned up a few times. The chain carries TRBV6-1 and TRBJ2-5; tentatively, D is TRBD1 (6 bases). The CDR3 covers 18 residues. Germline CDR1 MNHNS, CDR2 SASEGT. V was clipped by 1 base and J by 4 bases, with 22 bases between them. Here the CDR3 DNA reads TGTGCCAGCAGTGAAGAGGGTTGGGGGACAACCTGGCGAGAGACCCAGTACTTC. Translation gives CASSEEGWGTTWRETQYF.

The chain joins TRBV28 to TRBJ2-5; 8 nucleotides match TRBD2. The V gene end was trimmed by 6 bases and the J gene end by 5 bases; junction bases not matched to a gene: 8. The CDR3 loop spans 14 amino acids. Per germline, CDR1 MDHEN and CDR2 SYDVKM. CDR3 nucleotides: TGTGCCAGCAGGGAAGCGGGGGAGGCTGAGACCCAGTACTTC. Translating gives CASREAGEAETQYF.

This CDR3 is CSALLTGEGVDGYTF. The CDR3 nucleotides are TGCAGCGCCCTCCTGACAGGGGAGGGCGTGGATGGCTACACCTTC. This chain joins TRBV29-1 and TRBJ1-2, with 8 bases aligning to TRBD1. CDR3 length: 15 residues. Germline V gene sequence: CDR1 SQVTM, CDR2 ANQGSEA. J lost 6 bases, V lost 7 bases, and 16 bases had no gene match.

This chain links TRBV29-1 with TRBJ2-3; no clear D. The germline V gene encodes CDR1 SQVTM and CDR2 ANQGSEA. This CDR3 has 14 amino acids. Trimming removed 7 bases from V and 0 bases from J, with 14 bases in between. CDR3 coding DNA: TGCAGCGCTACTGCCAGGTCTAGCACAGATACGCAGTATTTT. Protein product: CSATARSSTDTQYF.

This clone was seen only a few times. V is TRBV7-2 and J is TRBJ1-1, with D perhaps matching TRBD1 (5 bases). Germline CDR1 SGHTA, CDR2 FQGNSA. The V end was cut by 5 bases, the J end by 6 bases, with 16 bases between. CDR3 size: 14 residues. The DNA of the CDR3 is TGTGCCAGCAGCCAGGACGGGGGAATATCTGAAGCTTTCTTT. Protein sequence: CASSQDGGISEAFF.

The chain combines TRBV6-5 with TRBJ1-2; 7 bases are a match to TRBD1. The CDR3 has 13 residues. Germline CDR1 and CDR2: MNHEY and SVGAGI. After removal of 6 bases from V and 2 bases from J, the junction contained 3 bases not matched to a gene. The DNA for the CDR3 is TGTGCCAGCAGGCGGGACAGCAACTATGGCTACACCTTC. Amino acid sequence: CASRRDSNYGYTF.

The CDR3 DNA reads as TGTGCCAGCAGTGACTCGCAGGCGACCGGGGAGCTGTTTTTT. Protein sequence: CASSDSQATGELFF. The chain carries TRBV6-4 and TRBJ2-2, with D uncertain. V was shortened by 0 bases and J by 5 bases, with 7 bases between the two germline ends. The length of the CDR3 is 14 residues. Germline lookup yields CDR1 MRHNA and CDR2 SNTAGT.

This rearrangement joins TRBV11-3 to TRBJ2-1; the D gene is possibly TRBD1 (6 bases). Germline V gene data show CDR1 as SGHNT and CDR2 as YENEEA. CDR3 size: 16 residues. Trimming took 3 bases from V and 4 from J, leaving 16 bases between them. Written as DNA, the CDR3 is TGTGCCAGCAGCTTGTCACCCCCGGGACAATACAATGAGCAGTTCTTC. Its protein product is CASSLSPPGQYNEQFF.

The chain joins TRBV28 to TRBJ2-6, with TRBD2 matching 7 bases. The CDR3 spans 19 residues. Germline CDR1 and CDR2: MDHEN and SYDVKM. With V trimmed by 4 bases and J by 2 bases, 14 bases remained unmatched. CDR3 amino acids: CASSSPWGGRWAGANVLTF. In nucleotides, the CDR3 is TGTGCCAGCAGTTCCCCTTGGGGGGGGAGATGGGCTGGGGCCAACGTCCTGACTTTC.

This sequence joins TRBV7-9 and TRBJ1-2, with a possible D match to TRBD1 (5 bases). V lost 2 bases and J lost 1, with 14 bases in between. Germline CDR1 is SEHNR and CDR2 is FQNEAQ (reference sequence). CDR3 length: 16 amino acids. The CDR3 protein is CASSLWLQGDNYGYTF. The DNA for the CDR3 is TGTGCCAGCAGCTTATGGCTGCAGGGCGATAACTATGGCTACACCTTC.

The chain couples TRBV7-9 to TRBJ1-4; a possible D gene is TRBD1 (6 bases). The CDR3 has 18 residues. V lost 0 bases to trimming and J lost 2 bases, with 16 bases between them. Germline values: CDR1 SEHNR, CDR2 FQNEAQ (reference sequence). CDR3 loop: CASSLAMAGGRTNEKLFF. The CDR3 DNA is TGTGCCAGCAGCTTAGCGATGGCGGGGGGCAGGACTAATGAAAAACTGTTTTTT.

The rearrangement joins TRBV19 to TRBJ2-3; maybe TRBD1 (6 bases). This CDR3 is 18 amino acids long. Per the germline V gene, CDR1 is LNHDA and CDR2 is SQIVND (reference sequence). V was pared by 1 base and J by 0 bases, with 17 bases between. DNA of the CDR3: TGTGCCAGTAGTATAGCTCTCCACAGGGCTTCTAGCACAGATACGCAGTATTTT. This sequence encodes CASSIALHRASSTDTQYF. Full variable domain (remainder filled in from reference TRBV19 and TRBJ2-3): DGGITQSPKYLFRKEGQNVTLSCEQNLNHDAMYWYRQDPGQGLRLIYYSQIVNDFQKGDIAEGYSVSREKKESFPLTVTSAQKNPTAFYLCASSIALHRASSTDTQYFGPGTRLTVL.

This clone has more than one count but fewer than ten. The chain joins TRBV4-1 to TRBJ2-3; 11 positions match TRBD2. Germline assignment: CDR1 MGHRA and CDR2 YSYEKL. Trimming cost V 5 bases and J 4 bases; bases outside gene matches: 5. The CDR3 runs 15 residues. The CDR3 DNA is TGCGCCAGCAGCTTCACTAGCGGGGGCGCAGATACGCAGTATTTT. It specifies CASSFTSGGADTQYF.

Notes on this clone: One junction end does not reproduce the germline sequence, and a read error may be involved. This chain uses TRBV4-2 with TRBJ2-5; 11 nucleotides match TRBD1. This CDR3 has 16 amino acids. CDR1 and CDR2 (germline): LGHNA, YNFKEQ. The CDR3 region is CASSQGDRGAQGTQYF. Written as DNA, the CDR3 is TGTGCCAGCAGCCAAGGGGACAGGGGGGCCCAAGGGACCCAGTACTTC.

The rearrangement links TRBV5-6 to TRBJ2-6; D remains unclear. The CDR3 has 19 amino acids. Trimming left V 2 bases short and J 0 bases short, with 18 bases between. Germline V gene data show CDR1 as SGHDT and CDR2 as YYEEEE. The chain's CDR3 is CASSFVPDKLSSGANVLTF. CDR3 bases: TGTGCCAGCAGCTTTGTTCCAGACAAACTTAGCTCTGGGGCCAACGTCCTGACTTTC.

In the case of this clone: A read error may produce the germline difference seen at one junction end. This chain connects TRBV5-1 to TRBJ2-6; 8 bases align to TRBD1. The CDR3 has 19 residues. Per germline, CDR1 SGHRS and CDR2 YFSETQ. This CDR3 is CASSLEPPQGASGANGLTF. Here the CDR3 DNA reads TGCGCCAGCAGCTTGGAACCCCCCCAGGGGGCATCTGGGGCCAACGGCCTGACTTTC.